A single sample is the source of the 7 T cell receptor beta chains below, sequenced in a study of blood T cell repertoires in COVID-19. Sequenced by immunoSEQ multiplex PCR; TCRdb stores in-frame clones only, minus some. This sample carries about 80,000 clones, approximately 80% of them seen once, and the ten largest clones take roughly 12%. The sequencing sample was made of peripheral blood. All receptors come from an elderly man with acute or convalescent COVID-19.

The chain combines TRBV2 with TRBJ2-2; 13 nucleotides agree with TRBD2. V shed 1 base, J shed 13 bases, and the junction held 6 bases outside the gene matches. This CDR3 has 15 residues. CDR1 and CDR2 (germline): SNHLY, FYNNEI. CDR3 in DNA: TGTGCCAGCAGTGAAGGACTAGCGGGGGGCGTGGTGCTGTTTTTT. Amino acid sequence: CASSEGLAGGVVLFF. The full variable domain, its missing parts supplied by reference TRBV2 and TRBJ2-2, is EPEVTQTPSHQVTQMGQEVILRCVPISNHLYFYWYRQILGQKVEFLVSFYNNEISEKSEIFDDQFSVERPDGSNFTLKIRSTKLEDSAMYFCASSEGLAGGVVLFFGEGSRLTVL.

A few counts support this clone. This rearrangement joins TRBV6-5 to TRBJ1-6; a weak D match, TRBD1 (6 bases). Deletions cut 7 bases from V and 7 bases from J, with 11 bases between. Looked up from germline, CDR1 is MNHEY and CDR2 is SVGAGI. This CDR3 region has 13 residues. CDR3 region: CASTTGANSPLHF. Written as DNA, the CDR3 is TGTGCCAGCACGACAGGTGCCAATTCACCCCTCCACTTT.

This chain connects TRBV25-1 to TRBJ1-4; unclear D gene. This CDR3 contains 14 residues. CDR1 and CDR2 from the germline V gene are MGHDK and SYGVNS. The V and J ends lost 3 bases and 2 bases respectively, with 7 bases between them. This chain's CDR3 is CASSDYWTNEKLFF. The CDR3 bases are TGTGCCAGCAGTGACTACTGGACTAATGAAAAACTGTTTTTT. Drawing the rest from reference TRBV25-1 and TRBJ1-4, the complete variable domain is EADIYQTPRYLVIGTGKKITLECSQTMGHDKMYWYQQDPGMELHLIHYSYGVNSTEKGDLSSESTVSRIRTEHFPLTLESARPSHTSQYLCASSDYWTNEKLFFGSGTQLSVL.

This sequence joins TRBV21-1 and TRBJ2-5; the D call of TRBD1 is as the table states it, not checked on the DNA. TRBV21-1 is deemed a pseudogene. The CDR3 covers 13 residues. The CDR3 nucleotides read TGTGCCAGCAGGAGGACAGGGGTGGAGACCCAGTACTTC. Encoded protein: CASRRTGVETQYF.

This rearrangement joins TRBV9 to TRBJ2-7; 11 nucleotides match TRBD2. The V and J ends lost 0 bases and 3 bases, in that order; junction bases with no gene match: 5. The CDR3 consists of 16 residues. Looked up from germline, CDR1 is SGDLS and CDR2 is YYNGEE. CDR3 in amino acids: CASSVGTSGGYYEQYF. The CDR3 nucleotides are TGTGCCAGCAGCGTAGGCACTAGCGGGGGTTACTACGAGCAGTACTTC.

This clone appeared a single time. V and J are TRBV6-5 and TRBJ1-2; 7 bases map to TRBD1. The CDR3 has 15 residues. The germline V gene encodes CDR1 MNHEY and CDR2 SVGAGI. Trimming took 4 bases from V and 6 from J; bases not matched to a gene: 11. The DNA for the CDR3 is TGTGCCAGCAGTTCGGAGAGGCAGGGGGGCGATGGCTACACCTTC. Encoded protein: CASSSERQGGDGYTF.

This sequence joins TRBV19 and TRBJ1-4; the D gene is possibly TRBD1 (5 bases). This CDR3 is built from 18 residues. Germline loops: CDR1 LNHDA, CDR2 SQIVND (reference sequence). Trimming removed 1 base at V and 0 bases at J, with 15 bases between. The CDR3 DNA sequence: TGTGCCAGTAGTATAGCTGGACGCGGGGCCGCAACTAATGAAAAACTGTTTTTT. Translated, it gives CASSIAGRGAATNEKLFF.